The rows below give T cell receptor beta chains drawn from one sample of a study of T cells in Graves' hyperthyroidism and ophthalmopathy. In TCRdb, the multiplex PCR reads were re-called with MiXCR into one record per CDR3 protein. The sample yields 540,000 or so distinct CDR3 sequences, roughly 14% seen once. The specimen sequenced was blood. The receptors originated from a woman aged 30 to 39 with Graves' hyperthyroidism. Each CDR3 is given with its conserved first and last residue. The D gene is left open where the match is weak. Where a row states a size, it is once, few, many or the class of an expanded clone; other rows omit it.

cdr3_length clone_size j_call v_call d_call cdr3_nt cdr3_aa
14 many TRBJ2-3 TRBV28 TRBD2 TGTGCCAGCAGTTTCCAGCGGGAGATCGTTACGCAGTATTTT CASSFQREIVTQYF
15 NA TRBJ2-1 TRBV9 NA TGTGCCAGCAGCGTAGGGGACTCCCAATACAATGAGCAGTTCTTC CASSVGDSQYNEQFF
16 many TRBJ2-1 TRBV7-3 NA TGTGCCAGCAGCACGACCGGGACGATACTCTACAATGAGCAGTTCTTC CASSTTGTILYNEQFF
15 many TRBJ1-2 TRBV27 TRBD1 TGTGCCAGCAGTCTAACGACAGGGGTCGGCTATGGCTACACCTTC CASSLTTGVGYGYTF
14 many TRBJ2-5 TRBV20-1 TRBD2 TGCAGTGCTAGTCTTCTAGCGGGAAGGGAGACCCAGTACTTC CSASLLAGRETQYF
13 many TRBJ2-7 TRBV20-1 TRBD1 TGCAGTGCTAGGCGACAGGGTGACCACGAGCAGTACTTC CSARRQGDHEQYF
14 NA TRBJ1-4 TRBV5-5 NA TGTGCCAGCAGTACTGGGTGGAAAAATGAAAAACTGTTTTTT CASSTGWKNEKLFF
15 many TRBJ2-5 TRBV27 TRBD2 TGTGCCAGCAGTTTGACGGGAGGGAGGGAGGAGACCCAGTACTTC CASSLTGGREETQYF
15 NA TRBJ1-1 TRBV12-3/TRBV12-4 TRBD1 TGTGCCAGCAGCCAAACGACAGGGCGGTACACTGAAGCTTTCTTT CASSQTTGRYTEAFF
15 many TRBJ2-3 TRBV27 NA TGTGCCAGCAGTTTAGGATGGGGGAGGACAGATACGCAGTATTTT CASSLGWGRTDTQYF
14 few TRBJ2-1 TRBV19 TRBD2 TGTGCCAGTAGCGGACTAGCGGACCACAATGAGCAGTTCTTC CASSGLADHNEQFF
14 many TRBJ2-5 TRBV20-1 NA TGCAGTGCTAGAGCCCCGCACGGAGAAGAGACCCAGTACTTC CSARAPHGEETQYF
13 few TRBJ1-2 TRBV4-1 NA TGCGCCAGCAGCCAAGACAACAACTATGGCTACACCTTC CASSQDNNYGYTF
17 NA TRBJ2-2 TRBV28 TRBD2 TGTGCCAGCAGTTTGGCTAGCGGGAGATGGGGGACCGGGGAGCTGTTTTTT CASSLASGRWGTGELFF
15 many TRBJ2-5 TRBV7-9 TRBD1 TGTGCCAGCAGCCCGATCGACAGGGGGTATGAGACCCAGTACTTC CASSPIDRGYETQYF
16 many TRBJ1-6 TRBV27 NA TGTGCCAGCAGTTACTCTAGGGGCAGGTATAATTCACCCCTCCACTTT CASSYSRGRYNSPLHF
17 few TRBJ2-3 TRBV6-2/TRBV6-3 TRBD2 TGTGCCAGCAGACGACTAGCGGGAGCCTCCGGGGCAGATACGCAGTATTTT CASRRLAGASGADTQYF
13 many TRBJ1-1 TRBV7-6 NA TGTGCCAGCTCACCACGGCTGAACACTGAAGCTTTCTTT CASSPRLNTEAFF
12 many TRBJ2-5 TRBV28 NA TGTGCCAGCAGAGGCCCACAAGAGACCCAGTACTTC CASRGPQETQYF
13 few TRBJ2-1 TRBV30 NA TGTGCCTGGGGTGGGAGCGGCAGGGATGGGCAGTTCTTC CAWGGSGRDGQFF
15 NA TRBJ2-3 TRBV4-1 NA TGCGCCAGCAGCCAGGACAAAATTAGCACAGATACGCAGTATTTT CASSQDKISTDTQYF
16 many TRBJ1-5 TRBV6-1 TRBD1 TGTGCCAGCAGTCCTAAGGGACAGGGCATAAATCAGCCCCAGCATTTT CASSPKGQGINQPQHF
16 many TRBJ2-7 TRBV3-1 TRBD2 TGTGCCAGCAGCCAAGATTGGTGGGAGGGAACCTACGAGCAGTACTTC CASSQDWWEGTYEQYF
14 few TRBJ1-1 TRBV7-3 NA TGTGCCAGCAGCTTAAGAGGGGGGCAGGGGTCAGCTTTCTTT CASSLRGGQGSAFF
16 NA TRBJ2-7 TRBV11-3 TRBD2 TGTGCCAGCAGCCCCGGACTAGCGGGGAACACCGGGGAGCAGTACTTC CASSPGLAGNTGEQYF
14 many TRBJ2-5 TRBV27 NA TGTGCCAGCAGCCCAGGGGTGCAGGGGGGGACCCAGTACTTC CASSPGVQGGTQYF
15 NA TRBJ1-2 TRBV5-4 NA TGTGCCAGCAGCTTGGCGGGTTCGGAAATTTATGGCTACACCTTC CASSLAGSEIYGYTF
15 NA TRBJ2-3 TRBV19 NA TGTGCCAGTAGAAACGGGACACCACACACAGATACGCAGTATTTT CASRNGTPHTDTQYF
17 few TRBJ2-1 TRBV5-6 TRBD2 TGTGCCAGCAGCCATAGCGGGAGAAAGGTCTACTACAATGAGCAGTTCTTC CASSHSGRKVYYNEQFF
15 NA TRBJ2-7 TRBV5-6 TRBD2 TGTGCCAGCAGCCACTCTGGACTAGCGGGACGGGAGCAGTACTTC CASSHSGLAGREQYF
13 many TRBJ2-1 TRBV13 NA TGTGCCAGCAAAGTGACTCCCTACAATGAGCAGTTCTTC CASKVTPYNEQFF
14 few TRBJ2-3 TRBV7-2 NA TGTGCCAGCAGCTTGGTAGTGGGCACAGATACGCAGTATTTT CASSLVVGTDTQYF
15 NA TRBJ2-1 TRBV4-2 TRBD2 TGTGCCAGCAGCCCGGAGGTTAGCGGGAGAAATGAGCAGTTCTTC CASSPEVSGRNEQFF
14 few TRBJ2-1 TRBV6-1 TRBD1 TGTGCCAGCAGAAGCTGGGACAGGTACAATGAGCAGTTCTTC CASRSWDRYNEQFF
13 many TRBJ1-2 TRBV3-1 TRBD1 TGTGCCAGCAGCCATGAGGGGGCAGTTGGCTACACCTTC CASSHEGAVGYTF
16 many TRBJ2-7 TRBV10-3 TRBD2 TGTGCCATCAGTGGAACCGGGACTAGCTCCATCTACGAGCAGTACTTC CAISGTGTSSIYEQYF
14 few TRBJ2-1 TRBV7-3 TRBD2 TGTGCCAGCAGCTCCGGTGGGGGAGGGGCTGAGCAGTTCTTC CASSSGGGGAEQFF
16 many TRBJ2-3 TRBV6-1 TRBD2 TGTGCCAGCAAATCCACCGGGACTATAAGCACAGATACGCAGTATTTT CASKSTGTISTDTQYF
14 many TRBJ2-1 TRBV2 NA TGTGCCAGCATTGTTGACAGCTCCTACAATGAGCAGTTCTTC CASIVDSSYNEQFF
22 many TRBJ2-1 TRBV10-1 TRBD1 TGCGCCAGCAGTGGGACAGGGGGCCCTGACACGGACCCACACCGGATCTACAATGAGCAGTTCTTC CASSGTGGPDTDPHRIYNEQFF
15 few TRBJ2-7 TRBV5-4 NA TGTGCCAGCAGGCGGGACCTAGCGACAACCTTCGAGCAGTACTTC CASRRDLATTFEQYF
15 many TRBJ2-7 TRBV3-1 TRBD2 TGTGCCAGCAGCCAAGAGACTAGCGGGAGCTACGAGCAGTACTTC CASSQETSGSYEQYF
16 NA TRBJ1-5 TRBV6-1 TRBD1 TGTGCCAGCAGGTCGGGGACAGAGCGAAGCAATCAGCCCCAGCATTTT CASRSGTERSNQPQHF
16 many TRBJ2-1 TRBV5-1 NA TGCGCCAGCAGCTTACGGGCCGGGCCAGGTTACAATGAGCAGTTCTTC CASSLRAGPGYNEQFF
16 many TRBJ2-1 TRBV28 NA TGTGCCAGCAGTTTGTGGGACCGCGTATCCTACAATGAGCAGTTCTTC CASSLWDRVSYNEQFF